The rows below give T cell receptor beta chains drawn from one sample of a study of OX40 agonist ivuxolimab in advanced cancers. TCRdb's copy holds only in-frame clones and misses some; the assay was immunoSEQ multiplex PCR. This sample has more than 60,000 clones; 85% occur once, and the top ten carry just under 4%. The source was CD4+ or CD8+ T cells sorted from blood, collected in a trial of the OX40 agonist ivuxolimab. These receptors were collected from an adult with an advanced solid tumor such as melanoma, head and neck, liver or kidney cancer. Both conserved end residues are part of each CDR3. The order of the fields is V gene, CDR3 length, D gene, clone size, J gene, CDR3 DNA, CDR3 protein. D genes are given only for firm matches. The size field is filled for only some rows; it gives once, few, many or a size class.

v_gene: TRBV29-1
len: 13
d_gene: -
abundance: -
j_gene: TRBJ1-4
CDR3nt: TGCAGCGCCGCGCAGGGGAGGGGTGAAAAACTGTTTTTT
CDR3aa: CSAAQGRGEKLFF

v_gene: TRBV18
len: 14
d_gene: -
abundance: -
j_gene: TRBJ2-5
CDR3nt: TGTGCCAGCTCCCCCACAGAGTTCGGAGAGACCCAGTACTTC
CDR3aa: CASSPTEFGETQYF

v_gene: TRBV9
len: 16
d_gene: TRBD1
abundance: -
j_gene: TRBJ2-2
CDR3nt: TGTGCCAGCAGCGTCGCGATAGGGGGCTACACCGGGGAGCTGTTTTTT
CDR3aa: CASSVAIGGYTGELFF

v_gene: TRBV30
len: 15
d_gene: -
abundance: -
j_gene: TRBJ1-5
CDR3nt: TGTGCCTGGAGTGCAAAAGGATTATACAATCAGCCCCAGCATTTT
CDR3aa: CAWSAKGLYNQPQHF

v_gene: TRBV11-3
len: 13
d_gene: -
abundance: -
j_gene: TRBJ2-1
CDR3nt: TGTGCCAGCAGCTTAGGTCCTTCCAATGAGCAGTTCTTC
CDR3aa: CASSLGPSNEQFF

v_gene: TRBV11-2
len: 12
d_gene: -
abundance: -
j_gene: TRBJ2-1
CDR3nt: TGTGCCAGCTTAGGGGCGATCACGGAGCAGTTCTTC
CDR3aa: CASLGAITEQFF

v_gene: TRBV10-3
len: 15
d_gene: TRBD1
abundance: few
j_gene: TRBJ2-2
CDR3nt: TGTGCCATTACGATGGGACAGGGAACCGCCGGGGAGCTGTTTTTT
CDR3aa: CAITMGQGTAGELFF

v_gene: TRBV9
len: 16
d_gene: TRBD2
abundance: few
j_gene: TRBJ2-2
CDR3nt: TGTGCCAGCAGCGTCACGGGGACTAGCGAACGCGGGGAGCTGTTTTTT
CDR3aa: CASSVTGTSERGELFF

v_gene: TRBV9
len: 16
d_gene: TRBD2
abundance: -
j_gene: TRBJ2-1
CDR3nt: TGTGCCAGCAGCGTCATGAGCAGCGGGGTTTACAATGAGCAGTTCTTC
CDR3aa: CASSVMSSGVYNEQFF

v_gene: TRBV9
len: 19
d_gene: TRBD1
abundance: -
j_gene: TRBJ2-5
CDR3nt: TGTGCCAGCAGCGCGCGCTCCGCGGACAGGGGATCCCAAGAAGAGACCCAGTACTTC
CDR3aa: CASSARSADRGSQEETQYF